The 32 T cell receptor beta chains below all came from one sample that was sequenced in a study of T-cell memory formation after mild COVID-19. TCRdb redid the calling of the 5' RACE reads with MiXCR, one entry per CDR3 protein. The table includes hundreds of thousands of distinct CDR3 sequences, more than 15% detected once. Material for sequencing was PBMCs or a T cell subset sorted from them (not recorded which). These receptors all stem from an adult woman who had mild COVID-19 (a few samples of this study predate the infection). Cell type and time point are not known.

The V call is TRBV9, the J call TRBJ1-3; 7 bases are a match to TRBD1. This CDR3 region has 14 residues. V gave up 1 base and J gave up 2 bases; unmatched junction bases: 0. CDR1 SGDLS and CDR2 YYNGEE come from the germline V gene. The CDR3 DNA is TGTGCCAGCAGCGTACAGGGGGCTGGAAACACCATATATTTT. It translates to CASSVQGAGNTIYF.

The chain couples TRBV20-1 to TRBJ1-1; D uncertain. The CDR3 length is 11 residues. CDR1 DFQATT and CDR2 SNEGSKA come from the germline V gene (reference sequence). The ends were cut back, 4 bases at V and 3 bases at J, with 6 bases in the middle. The CDR3 loop is CSANSYTEAFF. CDR3 bases: TGCAGTGCTAACTCTTACACTGAAGCTTTCTTT.

This clonotype was detected only a few times. The V call is TRBV29-1, the J call TRBJ1-2; 7 bases are shared with TRBD1. The germline CDR1 and CDR2 sequences are SQVTM and ANQGSEA. The CDR3 loop spans 14 amino acids. The ends lost 4 bases at V and 4 bases at J; junction bases unmatched: 9. CDR3: CSVVEQGLIYGYTF. DNA of the CDR3: TGCAGCGTTGTAGAACAGGGGTTAATCTATGGCTACACCTTC.

The V call is TRBV4-3, the J call TRBJ2-1; TRBD1 or TRBD2 may be the D gene (5 bases each). The V gene lost 1 base and the J gene lost 2 bases, with 18 bases spanning the gap. Germline-derived CDR1 and CDR2 are LGHNA and YSLEER. The CDR3 length is 18 residues. The CDR3 DNA sequence: TGCGCCAGCAGCCAAGGTCTCGAAGGGGACGTCACCTACAATGAGCAGTTCTTC. Amino acid sequence: CASSQGLEGDVTYNEQFF.

This chain links TRBV20-1 with TRBJ2-5; TRBD1 matches at 7 bases. V gave up 0 bases and J gave up 5 bases; unmatched junction bases: 9. The CDR3 loop spans 15 amino acids. Germline CDR1 DFQATT, CDR2 SNEGSKA (reference sequence). The chain's CDR3 is CSAREPSGQPETQYF. The CDR3 nucleotides read TGCAGTGCTAGAGAACCCTCGGGACAGCCCGAGACCCAGTACTTC.

Many counts were recorded for this clonotype. The chain has TRBV5-1 and TRBJ2-1; D may correspond to TRBD1 or TRBD2 (6 bases each). Between the trimmed V and J ends, which lost 0 bases and 7 bases, there was a span of 17 bases. The CDR3 has 16 residues. The germline V gene has CDR1 SGHRS and CDR2 YFSETQ. The DNA of the CDR3 is TGCGCCAGCAGCTTGGTAGGGAGCGGAGGGGGGAATGAGCAGTTCTTC. As protein: CASSLVGSGGGNEQFF.

CDR3 loop: CASSFQRRNTGELFF. CDR3 DNA: TGTGCCAGCAGTTTCCAGCGGAGAAACACCGGGGAGCTGTTTTTT. The genes are TRBV12-3 or TRBV12-4 and TRBJ2-2; a possible D gene is TRBD2 (5 bases). V was shortened by 3 bases and J by 2 bases, with 10 bases between the two germline ends. The CDR3 sequence is 15 residues long.

The chain employs TRBV12-3 or TRBV12-4 and TRBJ1-1; no firm D call. The V and J ends lost 5 bases and 3 bases respectively, with 10 bases between them. The CDR3 has 13 residues. The CDR3 region has the DNA TGTGCCAGCAGTCCCCCTTGGTACACTGAAGCTTTCTTT. It translates to CASSPPWYTEAFF.

This chain connects TRBV4-1 to TRBJ1-1; 7 positions agree with TRBD1. The CDR3 runs 13 residues. Germline CDR1 reads MGHRA; CDR2 reads YSYEKL. V gave up 4 bases and J gave up 6 bases; unmatched junction bases: 5. As DNA, the CDR3 is TGCGCCAGCAGCCCGACAGGGATTGCTGAAGCTTTCTTT. It encodes CASSPTGIAEAFF.

The chain recombines TRBV5-1 with TRBJ1-1, with D possibly TRBD1 on 6 matching bases. CDR3 length: 15 residues. V was clipped by 3 bases and J by 3 bases, with 15 bases between them. The germline gives CDR1 SGHRS, CDR2 YFSETQ. CDR3 residues: CASSSPGQKDTEAFF. The CDR3 region has the DNA TGCGCCAGCAGCTCTCCGGGACAAAAGGACACTGAAGCTTTCTTT.

The gene calls are TRBV12-3 or TRBV12-4 and TRBJ1-1; D not certain. The CDR3 length is 16 residues. The ends were cut back, 5 bases at V and 3 bases at J, with 19 bases in the middle. The CDR3 sequence is CASSPHYQGLDTEAFF. In DNA form, the CDR3 reads TGTGCCAGCAGTCCGCATTATCAAGGGTTGGACACTGAAGCTTTCTTT.

V and J are TRBV14 and TRBJ2-2; 7 bases align to TRBD1. The CDR3 consists of 13 residues. V was clipped by 6 bases and J by 5 bases; unmatched bases: 3. CDR1 and CDR2 from the germline V gene are SGHDN and FVKESK. This CDR3 reads CASRQQGTGELFF. CDR3 bases: TGTGCCAGCAGACAACAGGGGACCGGGGAGCTGTTTTTT.

This clonotype appeared a few times. The chain employs TRBV5-1 and TRBJ1-2, with 8 bases identical to TRBD1. CDR1 is SGHRS and CDR2 is YFSETQ in the germline V gene. The junction had 10 bases not matched to a gene; V was cut back by 3 bases and J by 3 bases. This CDR3 spans 16 amino acids. CDR3 region: CASSSSYDRGYYGYTF. CDR3 in DNA: TGCGCCAGCAGCTCTTCCTACGACAGGGGTTACTATGGCTACACCTTC.

Concerning this clonotype: At one of its ends the junction is not consistent with the germline gene, which may arise from a read error. J is TRBJ2-1 and V is TRBV29-1; 10 nucleotides align to TRBD1. Germline V gene sequence: CDR1 SQVTM, CDR2 ANQGSEA. This CDR3 has 14 amino acids. CDR3 sequence reads: CSVDPYGTGDEMIF. The CDR3 DNA is TGCAGCGTCGATCCTTACGGGACAGGGGACGAGATGATCTTC.

This clonotype was observed many times. This chain joins TRBV4-2 and TRBJ2-3; TRBD2 matches at 16 bases. Germline CDR1 and CDR2: LGHNA and YNFKEQ. The CDR3 has 17 residues. After removal of 3 bases from V and 4 bases from J, the junction contained 4 bases not matched to a gene. CDR3 region: CASSQGLAGGPADTQYF. CDR3 coding DNA: TGTGCCAGCAGCCAGGGACTAGCGGGAGGGCCGGCAGATACGCAGTATTTT.

The chain employs TRBV7-8 and TRBJ1-3; unclear D gene. Trimming took off 2 bases at V and 0 bases at J, with 8 bases between the two ends. CDR3 length equals 15 residues. Germline V lookup: CDR1 SGHVS, CDR2 FQNEAQ. The CDR3 spells CASSLRQFSGNTIYF. The DNA of the CDR3 is TGTGCCAGCAGCTTAAGACAATTCTCTGGAAACACCATATATTTT.

The rearrangement links TRBV21-1 to TRBJ2-1; the table's D call, TRBD1, has no DNA check behind it. TRBV21-1 is recorded as a pseudogene. The CDR3 spans 15 residues. DNA of the CDR3: TGTGCCAGCAGCCCCGGGGGGGGGGTAGCCAATGAGCAGTTCTTC. Translation gives CASSPGGGVANEQFF.

This clonotype was seen only a few times. The rearrangement joins TRBV6-2 or TRBV6-3 to TRBJ2-3; maybe TRBD2 (5 bases). Germline CDR1 reads MNHEY; CDR2 reads SVGEGT. The ends were cut back, 6 bases at V and 0 bases at J, with 13 bases in the middle. The CDR3 is 15 residues long. The CDR3 loop is CASRRRRTSTDTQYF. In DNA form, the CDR3 reads TGTGCCAGCAGGCGCCGGCGGACTAGCACAGATACGCAGTATTTT.

The rearrangement uses TRBV20-1 and TRBJ2-5, with 8 bases matching TRBD2. V was pared by 6 bases and J by 7 bases, with 16 bases of the junction left unmatched. Germline-derived CDR1 and CDR2 are DFQATT and SNEGSKA (reference sequence). The CDR3 runs to 15 residues. The CDR3 here is CSAHPPAGGVGTQYF. The CDR3 bases are TGCAGTGCCCACCCTCCCGCGGGGGGCGTGGGGACCCAGTACTTC.

The sample holds a few counts of this clonotype. The final CDR3 position lacks the conserved phenylalanine or tryptophan, pointing to a likely read error. The V call is TRBV7-2, the J call TRBJ2-7; D not resolved. With 5 bases removed from V and 3 bases from J, the gap between germline ends came to 8 bases. CDR1 and CDR2 (germline): SGHTA, FQGNSA. The CDR3 length is 12 residues. The CDR3 region has the DNA TGTGCCAGCAGCCCAACCTACTACGAGCAGTACCTC. This sequence encodes CASSPTYYEQYL.

This chain links TRBV4-2 with TRBJ2-3, with a weak D call TRBD1 (5 bases). CDR1 and CDR2 (germline): LGHNA, YNFKEQ. The CDR3 contains 17 residues. V lost 1 base and J lost 2, with 16 bases in between. DNA for the CDR3: TGTGCCAGCAGCCAAGGTCGGCAGGGCGACATCACAGATACGCAGTATTTT. Its protein is CASSQGRQGDITDTQYF.

This chain uses TRBV9 with TRBJ2-2, with 9 bases lining up with TRBD1. The CDR3 has 17 residues. Per the germline V gene, CDR1 is SGDLS and CDR2 is YYNGEE. V trimming: 1 base; J trimming: 1 base; junction bases outside the gene matches: 5. The CDR3, as DNA: TGTGCCAGCAGCGTACTGCCGGGACAGGGGAACACCGGGGAGCTGTTTTTT. This translates into CASSVLPGQGNTGELFF.

This clonotype was found a few times. The J gene is TRBJ1-5, the V gene TRBV7-2, with a weak D call TRBD1 (6 bases). V lost 11 bases, J lost 4 bases, and 15 bases lay in between. The germline CDR1 and CDR2 sequences are SGHTA and FQGNSA. The CDR3 is 13 residues long. Here the CDR3 DNA reads TGTGCCGAAAGGGACACTCCTAATCAGCCCCAGCATTTT. It encodes CAERDTPNQPQHF.

This clonotype was seen a few times. The chain joins TRBV6-5 to TRBJ2-7; 8 nucleotides line up with TRBD1. CDR1 and CDR2 (germline): MNHEY, SVGAGI. Trimming took 5 bases from V and 5 from J; bases not matched to a gene: 8. CDR3 length equals 14 residues. The CDR3 sequence: CASSPLTGAHEQYF. DNA for the CDR3: TGTGCCAGCAGTCCCCTGACAGGGGCTCACGAGCAGTACTTC.

V gene TRBV7-9 combines with J gene TRBJ2-1, with D possibly being TRBD2 (5 bases). CDR3 length: 14 residues. Germline CDR1 is SEHNR and CDR2 is FQNEAQ (reference sequence). V gave up 5 bases and J gave up 4 bases, with 12 bases separating them. The CDR3 region has the DNA TGTGCCAGCAGCCGAAAGGAGGATTACAATGAGCAGTTCTTC. Amino acids: CASSRKEDYNEQFF.

This clonotype was seen a few times. The chain recombines TRBV7-8 with TRBJ2-3, with D maybe TRBD1 (6 bases). The V and J ends lost 7 bases and 2 bases respectively, with 25 bases between them. CDR1 is SGHVS and CDR2 is FQNEAQ in the germline V gene. The CDR3 length is 18 residues. This chain's CDR3 is CASTLHLPTGVDTDTQYF. CDR3 nucleotide sequence: TGTGCCAGCACCCTCCATCTACCGACAGGAGTGGACACAGATACGCAGTATTTT.

This clonotype was picked up a small number of times. The gene calls are TRBV27 and TRBJ1-2; D is perhaps TRBD1 (6 bases). The CDR3 totals 13 residues. With 6 bases removed from V and 12 bases from J, the gap between germline ends came to 20 bases. From germline, CDR1 is MNHEY and CDR2 SMNVEV (reference sequence). CDR3 DNA sequence: TGTGCCAGCAGCCCCACCTCAGGGGAAGTTCACACCTTC. Its translation: CASSPTSGEVHTF.

V gene TRBV14 combines with J gene TRBJ1-1; D gene uncertain. This CDR3 region has 13 residues. Trimming took off 5 bases at V and 4 bases at J, with 11 bases between the two ends. Germline CDR1 reads SGHDN; CDR2 reads FVKESK. The CDR3: CASSARPGTEAFF. CDR3 in DNA: TGTGCCAGCAGCGCCCGGCCAGGCACTGAAGCTTTCTTT.

This clonotype came up a few times. The chain uses TRBV15 and TRBJ2-5; D possibly corresponds to TRBD2 (6 bases). This CDR3 has 12 amino acids. Trimming removed 8 bases from V and 2 bases from J, with 9 bases in between. CDR1 LNHNV and CDR2 YYDKDF come from the germline V gene (reference sequence). Written as DNA, the CDR3 is TGTGCCACCCGGGACTTGCAAGAGACCCAGTACTTC. Translated, it gives CATRDLQETQYF. The entire variable domain, with the rest obtained from reference TRBV15 and TRBJ2-5, is as follows: DAMVIQNPRYQVTQFGKPVTLSCSQTLNHNVMYWYQQKSSQAPKLLFHYYDKDFNNEADTPDNFQSRRPNTSFCFLDIRSPGLGDTAMYLCATRDLQETQYFGPGTRLLVL.

This clonotype has more than one count but fewer than ten. This sequence joins TRBV7-3 and TRBJ1-2; D may be TRBD1 (5 bases). The CDR3 runs to 14 residues. Per the germline V gene, CDR1 is SGHTA and CDR2 is FQGTGA. Trimming shortened V by 1 base and J by 5 bases, and 11 bases separated the two germline ends. CDR3 protein: CASSLNGGGYGYTF. The DNA of the CDR3 is TGTGCCAGCAGCTTAAACGGGGGAGGGTATGGCTACACCTTC.

This clonotype was seen more than once but under ten times. V is TRBV5-1 and J is TRBJ2-3, with 15 bases matching TRBD2. The junction had 6 bases not matched to a gene; V was cut back by 4 bases and J by 6 bases. The CDR3 has 16 amino acids. The germline gives CDR1 SGHRS, CDR2 YFSETQ. CDR3: CASSNPGLAGGDTQYF. The CDR3, as DNA: TGCGCCAGCAGCAATCCGGGACTAGCGGGGGGCGATACGCAGTATTTT.

J is TRBJ2-1 and V is TRBV7-2, with D tentatively TRBD2 (5 bases). Germline V gives CDR1 SGHTA, CDR2 FQGNSA. The V end was cut by 2 bases, the J end by 8 bases, with 10 bases between. This CDR3 contains 13 residues. The CDR3 sequence is CASSLRYGDEQFF. As DNA, the CDR3 is TGTGCCAGCAGCTTACGGTACGGGGATGAGCAGTTCTTC.